This is a list of T cell receptor beta chains from one sample in a study of T cell repertoires in cytomegalovirus infection. TCRdb re-called the reads through MiXCR, storing one row per CDR3 protein. Of a few hundred thousand distinct CDR3 sequences listed, about a sixth were seen once; the top ten hold around 12%. The specimen was PBMCs. These receptors were collected from a human donor in good health (CMV status not recorded). Some clones in this sample may be carry-over from other donors' samples. Each CDR3 is given with its conserved first and last residue. Each record gives: D gene, CDR3 length, J gene, V gene, clone size, CDR3 DNA, CDR3 protein. D genes are given only for firm matches. Clone size is given for some rows only: seen once, a few or many times, or a class if the clone is expanded.

d_call: .; cdr3_length: 12; j_call: TRBJ2-7; v_call: TRBV6-1; clone_size: many; cdr3_nt: TGTGCCAGCAGTACAGGGCCCTACGAGCAGTACTTC; cdr3_aa: CASSTGPYEQYF
d_call: .; cdr3_length: 13; j_call: TRBJ2-7; v_call: TRBV4-3; clone_size: many; cdr3_nt: TGCGCCAGCAGCCAAGACAGGGGAGACGAGCAGTACTTC; cdr3_aa: CASSQDRGDEQYF
d_call: .; cdr3_length: 17; j_call: TRBJ2-2; v_call: TRBV14; clone_size: .; cdr3_nt: TGTGCCAGCAGCCAAGAACCCAACGCCGTGGGTATGGGGGAGCTGTTTTTT; cdr3_aa: CASSQEPNAVGMGELFF
d_call: .; cdr3_length: 14; j_call: TRBJ2-7; v_call: TRBV28; clone_size: few; cdr3_nt: TGTGCCAGCAGCCCGACAAGGGGATCCTACGAGCAGTACTTC; cdr3_aa: CASSPTRGSYEQYF
d_call: .; cdr3_length: 16; j_call: TRBJ2-2; v_call: TRBV5-1; clone_size: .; cdr3_nt: TGCGCCAGCAGCCAGGCCGGGACAACGAACACCGGGGAGCTGTTTTTT; cdr3_aa: CASSQAGTTNTGELFF
d_call: TRBD1; cdr3_length: 14; j_call: TRBJ2-7; v_call: TRBV7-2; clone_size: many; cdr3_nt: TGTGCCAGCAGCTCCACGACAGGGAAATACGAGCAGTACTTC; cdr3_aa: CASSSTTGKYEQYF
d_call: TRBD1; cdr3_length: 15; j_call: TRBJ2-7; v_call: TRBV18; clone_size: few; cdr3_nt: TGTGCCAGCTCACCACAGGCAGGGGGCCAAGGAGAGCAGTACTTC; cdr3_aa: CASSPQAGGQGEQYF
d_call: TRBD1; cdr3_length: 14; j_call: TRBJ2-5; v_call: TRBV7-2; clone_size: many; cdr3_nt: TGTGCCAGCAGCCTACAGGGGCCCCAAGAGACCCAGTACTTC; cdr3_aa: CASSLQGPQETQYF
d_call: .; cdr3_length: 13; j_call: TRBJ1-1; v_call: TRBV7-8; clone_size: many; cdr3_nt: TGTGCCAGCAGCTTAGAGAATTTCACTGAAGCTTTCTTT; cdr3_aa: CASSLENFTEAFF
d_call: .; cdr3_length: 11; j_call: TRBJ1-4; v_call: TRBV4-1; clone_size: .; cdr3_nt: TGCGCCAGCAGCCAGCTCGAAAAACTGTTTTTT; cdr3_aa: CASSQLEKLFF
d_call: TRBD2; cdr3_length: 15; j_call: TRBJ2-1; v_call: TRBV9; clone_size: .; cdr3_nt: TGTGCCAGCAGCGTTACCTCGACTAGCATAGATGAGCAGTTCTTC; cdr3_aa: CASSVTSTSIDEQFF
d_call: .; cdr3_length: 14; j_call: TRBJ2-3; v_call: TRBV7-6; clone_size: few; cdr3_nt: TGTGCCAGCAGGGCGACAGCGTCCGCAGATACGCAGTATTTT; cdr3_aa: CASRATASADTQYF
d_call: .; cdr3_length: 16; j_call: TRBJ1-1; v_call: TRBV5-6; clone_size: many; cdr3_nt: TGTGCCAGCAGCTTAAGTATCGGGGGATATGACACTGAAGCTTTCTTT; cdr3_aa: CASSLSIGGYDTEAFF
d_call: TRBD1; cdr3_length: 17; j_call: TRBJ2-3; v_call: TRBV4-3; clone_size: .; cdr3_nt: TGCGCCAGCAGCCAAGAGTGGGGGACAGTCAGCACAGATACGCAGTATTTT; cdr3_aa: CASSQEWGTVSTDTQYF
d_call: TRBD2; cdr3_length: 16; j_call: TRBJ2-1; v_call: TRBV5-4; clone_size: few; cdr3_nt: TGTGCCAGCACCCAGGGACTAGCGGGGGAGTACAATGAGCAGTTCTTC; cdr3_aa: CASTQGLAGEYNEQFF
d_call: .; cdr3_length: 16; j_call: TRBJ1-2; v_call: TRBV4-1; clone_size: many; cdr3_nt: TGCGCCAGCAGTCATGGAAGCACCAGGACTAACTATGGCTACACCTTC; cdr3_aa: CASSHGSTRTNYGYTF
d_call: .; cdr3_length: 14; j_call: TRBJ2-7; v_call: TRBV2; clone_size: .; cdr3_nt: TGTGCCAGCAGTGAACAGTCGAGCTCCTACGAGCAGTACTTC; cdr3_aa: CASSEQSSSYEQYF
d_call: TRBD2; cdr3_length: 18; j_call: TRBJ2-3; v_call: TRBV6-2/TRBV6-3; clone_size: .; cdr3_nt: TGTGCCAGCAGTTATCGTGCGGGGGGGCATATAACAACAGATACGCAGTATTTT; cdr3_aa: CASSYRAGGHITTDTQYF